The 27 T cell receptor beta chains listed next were all sequenced from one sample in a study of CD8 T cells in ankylosing spondylitis. Via MiXCR, TCRdb re-called the 5' RACE reads, giving one row per CDR3 protein. This sample carries some 200,000 distinct CDR3 sequences, 9.5% to 15% of them seen once, and the ten largest clones take about 15%. The specimen sequenced was blood, either unsorted or a sorted T cell fraction (not recorded which). These receptor sequences come from a male donor with ankylosing spondylitis or in good health (not recorded which).

This clonotype was counted a few times. The chain employs TRBV14 and TRBJ2-5; D unresolved. The germline V gene has CDR1 SGHDN and CDR2 FVKESK. The CDR3 has 15 amino acids. Trimming shortened V by 4 bases and J by 8 bases, and 20 bases separated the two germline ends. Here the CDR3 DNA reads TGTGCCAGCAGCCCCGAACCCGGGCTACTCCACACCCAGTACTTC. This sequence encodes CASSPEPGLLHTQYF.

The rearrangement uses TRBV5-6 and TRBJ2-2; D gene uncertain. This CDR3 has 15 amino acids. CDR1 is SGHDT and CDR2 is YYEEEE in the germline V gene. V was cut by 6 bases and J by 5 bases, with 17 bases left in between. Here the CDR3 reads CASTPTDARTGELFF. CDR3 nucleotides: TGTGCCAGCACCCCGACCGATGCGAGGACCGGGGAGCTGTTTTTT. The full variable domain, rest sourced from reference TRBV5-6 and TRBJ2-2, is DAGVTQSPTHLIKTRGQQVTLRCSPKSGHDTVSWYQQALGQGPQFIFQYYEEEERQRGNFPDRFSGHQFPNYSSELNVNALLLGDSALYLCASTPTDARTGELFFGEGSRLTVL.

The CDR3 loop is CASSLGGSREQYF. In DNA form, the CDR3 reads TGTGCCAGCAGCCTAGGGGGGTCCCGCGAGCAGTACTTC. This sequence joins TRBV6-6 and TRBJ2-7, with D perhaps TRBD1 or TRBD2 (6 bases each). The V end lost 6 bases, the J end lost 6 bases, and 15 bases lay between the germline ends. This CDR3 region has 13 residues. Germline CDR1 is MNHNY and CDR2 is SVGAGI (reference sequence).

The CDR3: CSAREGGNYGYTF. As DNA, the CDR3 is TGCAGTGCTAGAGAGGGCGGCAACTATGGCTACACCTTC. This sequence joins TRBV20-1 and TRBJ1-2; D is unclear. V was shortened by 0 bases and J by 2 bases, with 7 bases between the two germline ends. Germline V CDR1 and CDR2: DFQATT, SNEGSKA (reference sequence). There are 13 residues in the CDR3.

This clonotype was seen more than once but under ten times. The rearrangement joins TRBV7-2 to TRBJ1-5, with D possibly matching TRBD1 (6 bases). CDR1 is SGHTA, CDR2 FQGNSA, per germline. V shed 7 bases and J shed 0 bases, with 13 bases lying between them. The CDR3 runs 15 residues. The DNA of the CDR3 is TGTGCCAGCACCGGGGGCCCCTATAGCAATCAGCCCCAGCATTTT. Translation: CASTGGPYSNQPQHF. Full variable domain (missing parts from reference TRBV7-2 and TRBJ1-5): GAGVSQSPSNKVTEKGKDVELRCDPISGHTALYWYRQSLGQGLEFLIYFQGNSAPDKSGLPSDRFSAERTGGSVSTLTIQRTQQEDSAVYLCASTGGPYSNQPQHFGDGTRLSIL.

Only a few counts were recorded for this clonotype. The chain uses TRBV9 and TRBJ2-7; no clear D. This CDR3 comprises 13 residues. CDR1 SGDLS and CDR2 YYNGEE come from the germline V gene. V gave up 0 bases and J gave up 0 bases, with 4 bases separating them. The CDR3 DNA sequence: TGTGCCAGCAGCGTAGCGGACTCCTACGAGCAGTACTTC. Amino acids: CASSVADSYEQYF. The whole variable domain, remainder taken from reference TRBV9 and TRBJ2-7, is DSGVTQTPKHLITATGQRVTLRCSPRSGDLSVYWYQQSLDQGLQFLIQYYNGEERAKGNILERFSAQQFPDLHSELNLSSLELGDSALYFCASSVADSYEQYFGPGTRLTVT.

This clonotype was seen only a few times. The gene calls are TRBV5-5 and TRBJ2-5; D is unclear. Germline values: CDR1 SGHKS, CDR2 YYEKEE (reference sequence). Trimming left V 0 bases short and J 1 base short, with 10 bases between. This CDR3 has 15 amino acids. The CDR3 is CASSLVRYFQETQYF. The CDR3 DNA is TGTGCCAGCAGCTTGGTTCGATATTTCCAAGAGACCCAGTACTTC.

This clonotype was recorded many times. The rearrangement links TRBV12-3 or TRBV12-4 to TRBJ2-5; a weak D match, TRBD2 (6 bases). Trimming cost V 6 bases and J 4 bases, with 12 bases left between them. This CDR3 is 13 amino acids long. The CDR3 here is CASRIQEGETQYF. The CDR3 nucleotides read TGTGCCAGCAGAATCCAGGAGGGAGAGACCCAGTACTTC.

The chain joins TRBV6-1 to TRBJ2-1; 11 nucleotides agree with TRBD2. Germline V gives CDR1 MNHNS, CDR2 SASEGT. The CDR3 is 15 amino acids. V gave up 3 bases and J gave up 9 bases; unmatched junction bases: 7. DNA of the CDR3: TGTGCCAGCAGTGAGACTAGCGGGAAACTCAGTGAGCAGTTCTTC. It translates to CASSETSGKLSEQFF.

Many counts were recorded for this clonotype. The chain combines TRBV5-1 with TRBJ2-7, with a possible D match to TRBD1 (6 bases). Germline CDR1 SGHRS, CDR2 YFSETQ. V lost 0 bases and J 5 bases, leaving 12 bases between the germline ends. The CDR3 is 14 residues long. In nucleotides, the CDR3 is TGCGCCAGCAGCTTGGCCCAGGGGATCCACGAGCAGTACTTC. Encoded protein: CASSLAQGIHEQYF.

This clonotype was observed a handful of times. V and J are TRBV29-1 and TRBJ1-1; 8 bases fit TRBD1. With 6 bases clipped from V and 5 bases from J, the junction kept 5 bases outside the gene matches. This CDR3 is built from 12 residues. Germline CDR1 SQVTM, CDR2 ANQGSEA. DNA of the CDR3: TGCAGCGTACAGGGGGGCAGGACTGAAGCTTTCTTT. Its translation: CSVQGGRTEAFF.

This clonotype came up a few times. This chain uses TRBV5-1 with TRBJ1-1; weak D call: TRBD1 (6 bases). The CDR3 extends over 13 amino acids. Germline lookup yields CDR1 SGHRS and CDR2 YFSETQ. Trimming left V 7 bases short and J 0 bases short, with 10 bases between. CDR3 loop: CASGGDMNTEAFF. The DNA of the CDR3 is TGCGCCAGCGGAGGGGACATGAACACTGAAGCTTTCTTT.

This clonotype has a handful of counts. The J gene is TRBJ1-1, the V gene TRBV5-1; TRBD1 matches 10 bases. CDR3 size: 15 residues. Germline trimming cut 0 bases from V and 6 bases from J; bases unmatched to any gene: 5. The germline V gene encodes CDR1 SGHRS and CDR2 YFSETQ. The CDR3 loop reads CASSLGDRGGSEAFF. The CDR3 nucleotides read TGCGCCAGCAGCTTGGGGGACAGGGGAGGCTCTGAAGCTTTCTTT.

This clonotype showed up many times. This chain connects TRBV5-1 to TRBJ2-1, with a weak D call TRBD1 (6 bases). Germline CDR1 is SGHRS and CDR2 is YFSETQ. Trimming removed 1 base from V and 4 bases from J, with 12 bases in between. The CDR3 runs 15 residues. Here the CDR3 reads CASSLNGDRYNEQFF. CDR3 coding DNA: TGCGCCAGCAGCTTGAACGGTGACAGGTACAATGAGCAGTTCTTC.

This clonotype was recorded many times. The chain recombines TRBV20-1 with TRBJ2-7; 7 nucleotides agree with TRBD1. V shed 2 bases, J shed 2 bases, and the junction held 9 bases outside the gene matches. This CDR3 spans 15 amino acids. CDR1 and CDR2 (germline): DFQATT, SNEGSKA (reference sequence). DNA of the CDR3: TGCAGTGCTAGACCTACAGGGGCGGTCCCCTACGAGCAGTACTTC. Translated, it gives CSARPTGAVPYEQYF.

J is TRBJ2-5 and V is TRBV7-7, with TRBD2 matching over 7 bases. J gave up 4 bases and V 4 bases, and 6 bases lay outside the gene matches. This CDR3 has 14 residues. The germline V gene has CDR1 SSHAT and CDR2 FNYEAQ (reference sequence). The DNA for the CDR3 is TGTGCCAGCAGCTCGACTAGCCAAGGAGAGACCCAGTACTTC. Translated: CASSSTSQGETQYF.

This chain connects TRBV19 to TRBJ1-1; TRBD1 agrees at 7 bases. Trimming removed 7 bases from V and 1 base from J; junction bases left unmatched: 0. The CDR3 totals 12 residues. Germline CDR1 LNHDA, CDR2 SQIVND (reference sequence). In DNA, the CDR3 is TGTGCCAGTACAGGGGGGAACACTGAAGCTTTCTTT. It yields the protein CASTGGNTEAFF.

The chain has TRBV6-5 and TRBJ2-3; 9 nucleotides match TRBD1. CDR3 length: 17 residues. V dropped 4 bases and J dropped 5; count of bases not matched to a gene: 13. The germline V gene has CDR1 MNHEY and CDR2 SVGAGI. The CDR3 coding sequence is TGTGCCAGCAGTTCCTCGGGACAGGGCCCCATGGGAGATACGCAGTATTTT. Protein: CASSSSGQGPMGDTQYF.

This clonotype was seen a handful of times. The chain has TRBV2 and TRBJ2-7; D not certain. The CDR3 has 13 residues. Per the germline V gene, CDR1 is SNHLY and CDR2 is FYNNEI. The ends were cut back, 4 bases at V and 0 bases at J, with 7 bases in the middle. CDR3 in amino acids: CASSVVSSYEQYF. The CDR3 coding sequence is TGTGCCAGCAGTGTGGTAAGCTCCTACGAGCAGTACTTC.

In this sample, this clonotype turned up a few times. V and J are TRBV27 and TRBJ2-3, with D perhaps TRBD1 or TRBD2 (5 bases each). Trimming removed 3 bases at V and 2 bases at J, with 12 bases between. Germline assignment: CDR1 MNHEY and CDR2 SMNVEV (reference sequence). CDR3 length: 15 residues. The CDR3: CASSLGPRVTDTQYF. The CDR3 coding sequence is TGTGCCAGCAGTTTGGGACCGAGGGTCACAGATACGCAGTATTTT.

This clonotype was counted at least ten times. The J gene is TRBJ1-6, the V gene TRBV4-1; TRBD1 is a possible D gene (6 bases). Trimming left V 4 bases short and J 5 bases short, with 15 bases between. The CDR3 sequence is 16 residues long. Germline values: CDR1 MGHRA, CDR2 YSYEKL. CDR3 amino acids: CASSPSLTGHNSPLHF. The CDR3 DNA reads as TGCGCCAGCAGCCCTTCCCTGACAGGACATAATTCACCCCTCCACTTT.

The chain carries TRBV12-3 or TRBV12-4 and TRBJ2-7, with 11 bases matching TRBD1. The V segment lost 1 base and the J segment 5 bases; nucleotides outside the gene matches: 4. The CDR3 has 15 residues. The CDR3 loop is CASSLGTGGLNEQYF. In nucleotides, the CDR3 is TGTGCCAGCAGTTTAGGGACAGGGGGCTTAAACGAGCAGTACTTC.

This clonotype was observed a few times. This chain links TRBV9 with TRBJ2-3; tentative D call: TRBD2 (6 bases). This CDR3 is 13 amino acids long. V lost 0 bases and J lost 7, with 9 bases in between. Germline V gives CDR1 SGDLS, CDR2 YYNGEE. The CDR3: CASSVAGGNTQYF. DNA for the CDR3: TGTGCCAGCAGCGTAGCCGGGGGAAATACGCAGTATTTT.

The rearrangement joins TRBV5-1 to TRBJ2-3, with D possibly being TRBD2 (5 bases). From germline, CDR1 is SGHRS and CDR2 YFSETQ. CDR3 length: 15 amino acids. Between the trimmed V and J ends, which lost 0 bases and 2 bases, there was a span of 10 bases. Here the CDR3 reads CASSLAQRYTDTQYF. DNA of the CDR3: TGCGCCAGCAGCTTGGCCCAGCGGTACACAGATACGCAGTATTTT.

This chain connects TRBV27 to TRBJ1-1; D call uncertain. Germline V gene lookup returns CDR1 MNHEY and CDR2 SMNVEV (reference sequence). Trimming removed 2 bases from V and 3 bases from J, with 13 bases in between. The CDR3 has 15 residues. CDR3 loop: CASSLNRGIDTEAFF. In DNA, the CDR3 is TGTGCCAGCAGTTTAAATCGGGGAATTGACACTGAAGCTTTCTTT.

There are a few counts of this clonotype. This chain links TRBV2 with TRBJ1-6; D is perhaps TRBD1 (5 bases). Between the trimmed V and J ends, which lost 4 bases and 10 bases, there was a span of 17 bases. The germline CDR1 and CDR2 sequences are SNHLY and FYNNEI. The CDR3 is made up of 15 amino acids. The CDR3, as DNA: TGTGCCAGCAGTGTGGGACCGTCCAGCCCCTCACCCCTCCACTTT. It is translated as CASSVGPSSPSPLHF.

This clonotype was detected only a few times. The gene calls are TRBV7-9 and TRBJ2-7; D may be TRBD2 (6 bases). Trimming took 4 bases from V and 6 from J, leaving 19 bases between them. The CDR3 covers 15 residues. The germline V gene has CDR1 SEHNR and CDR2 FQNEAQ (reference sequence). CDR3 DNA: TGTGCCAGCAGCTCCCCGGGAGCCGATACTCCCGAGCAGTACTTC. Its protein product is CASSSPGADTPEQYF. Full variable domain (rest looked up from reference TRBV7-9 and TRBJ2-7): DTGVSQNPRHKITKRGQNVTFRCDPISEHNRLYWYRQTLGQGPEFLTYFQNEAQLEKSRLLSDRFSAERPKGSFSTLEIQRTEQGDSAMYLCASSSPGADTPEQYFGPGTRLTVT.